The 18 T cell receptor beta chains presented below share a single source sample, sequenced in a study of T cell responses to AZD1222 COVID-19 vaccine. Here immunoSEQ multiplex PCR was the method, and the copy in TCRdb shows in-frame clones only, minus some. The sample carries roughly 100,000 clones, 85% to 95% recorded once. Here the sequenced sample was peripheral blood, taken on day 0 of AZD1222 vaccination. The origin of the receptors is an adult in good health.

The chain employs TRBV4-1 and TRBJ2-1; D is uncertain. The CDR3 consists of 16 residues. Germline CDR1 MGHRA, CDR2 YSYEKL. Trimming removed 1 base from V and 5 bases from J, with 15 bases in between. The CDR3 DNA reads TGCGCCAGCAGCCAAGTAAACCTAGGTGGACACAATGAGCAGTTCTTC. Amino acids: CASSQVNLGGHNEQFF.

The gene calls are TRBV12-3 or TRBV12-4 and TRBJ2-3; D not resolved. The CDR3 is made up of 13 amino acids. V was cut by 2 bases and J by 4 bases, with 7 bases left in between. DNA of the CDR3: TGTGCCAGCAGTTTAAGGCGTTCAGATACGCAGTATTTT. It encodes CASSLRRSDTQYF.

CDR3 nucleotide sequence: TGCGCCAGCAGCCAAGAGTCGTCAGGGTGGGTCAATGAGCAGTTCTTC. Translation gives CASSQESSGWVNEQFF. The chain links TRBV4-1 to TRBJ2-1, with D tentatively TRBD1 (5 bases). Trimming pared 0 bases from V and 6 bases from J, leaving 15 bases between. The CDR3 is made up of 16 amino acids. Germline V gene data show CDR1 as MGHRA and CDR2 as YSYEKL.

This clone is a singleton in its sample. V and J are TRBV11-2 and TRBJ2-3; no reliable D call. The CDR3 is made up of 14 amino acids. Germline V lookup: CDR1 SGHAT, CDR2 FQNNGV. Trimming shortened V by 5 bases and J by 3 bases, and 12 bases separated the two germline ends. DNA of the CDR3: TGTGCCAGCAGCGAAGCTTCTGGGACAGATACGCAGTATTTT. The encoded protein is CASSEASGTDTQYF.

The gene calls are TRBV7-2 and TRBJ2-1, with a weak D call TRBD2 (7 bases). With 5 bases removed from V and 5 bases from J, the gap between germline ends came to 13 bases. In germline, CDR1 is SGHTA, CDR2 FQGNSA. The CDR3 loop spans 14 amino acids. Here the CDR3 reads CASSPRGADNEQFF. The CDR3 DNA reads as TGTGCCAGCAGCCCCCGGGGGGCGGACAATGAGCAGTTCTTC.

This clone was seen more than once but under ten times. This chain joins TRBV20-1 and TRBJ1-2; 7 bases are shared with TRBD1. Germline assignment: CDR1 DFQATT and CDR2 SNEGSKA (reference sequence). The V and J ends lost 3 bases and 8 bases, in that order; junction bases with no gene match: 3. The CDR3 covers 11 residues. CDR3 residues: CSARTGLGYTF. In DNA, the CDR3 is TGCAGTGCTAGGACAGGGTTGGGCTACACCTTC.

The V and J genes are TRBV19 and TRBJ1-3; D remains ambiguous. From germline, CDR1 is LNHDA and CDR2 SQIVND (reference sequence). Trimming stripped 4 bases from V and 0 bases from J, with 7 bases between. The CDR3 contains 14 residues. The chain's CDR3 is CASSSRASGNTIYF. In DNA form, the CDR3 reads TGTGCCAGTAGTAGCCGGGCCTCTGGAAACACCATATATTTT. Based on the CDR3 plus reference TRBV19 and TRBJ1-3, the full variable domain is DGGITQSPKYLFRKEGQNVTLSCEQNLNHDAMYWYRQDPGQGLRLIYYSQIVNDFQKGDIAEGYSVSREKKESFPLTVTSAQKNPTAFYLCASSSRASGNTIYFGEGSWLTVV.

The rearrangement links TRBV12-5 to TRBJ2-3; 7 positions match TRBD2. V dropped 7 bases and J dropped 3; count of bases not matched to a gene: 4. The CDR3 contains 13 residues. Germline V CDR1 and CDR2: LGHNT, FRNRAP. As DNA, the CDR3 is TGTGCTAGTGTTAGTAGCGGGACAGATACGCAGTATTTT. Residues: CASVSSGTDTQYF.

This clone was recorded once. The V gene is TRBV9, the J gene TRBJ2-7; the D is unclear. The CDR3 consists of 15 residues. With 3 bases removed from V and 3 bases from J, the gap between germline ends came to 16 bases. Germline lookup yields CDR1 SGDLS and CDR2 YYNGEE. The CDR3 spells CASSAHGEVFYEQYF. The CDR3 bases are TGTGCCAGCAGCGCCCATGGCGAAGTCTTCTACGAGCAGTACTTC.

This rearrangement joins TRBV6-5 to TRBJ2-3, with TRBD2 as a possible D gene (5 bases). The CDR3 spans 16 residues. Trimming pared 2 bases from V and 0 bases from J, leaving 12 bases between. CDR1 and CDR2 from the germline V gene are MNHEY and SVGAGI. CDR3 region: CASSYDHSGSTDTQYF. CDR3 DNA sequence: TGTGCCAGCAGTTACGACCATTCGGGAAGCACAGATACGCAGTATTTT.

The chain couples TRBV14 to TRBJ1-3; D unresolved. Looked up from germline, CDR1 is SGHDN and CDR2 is FVKESK. This CDR3 is built from 13 residues. V was pared by 4 bases and J by 0 bases, with 4 bases between. As DNA, the CDR3 is TGTGCCAGCAGCCTGATCTCTGGAAACACCATATATTTT. Protein product: CASSLISGNTIYF.

The chain uses TRBV30 and TRBJ1-2; a possible D gene is TRBD1 (5 bases). The V and J ends lost 2 bases and 6 bases respectively, with 10 bases between them. The V gene's germline CDR1 is GTSNPN and CDR2 SVGIG (reference sequence). CDR3 length equals 12 residues. The CDR3 spells CAWSPGWHGYTF. DNA of the CDR3: TGTGCCTGGAGTCCAGGGTGGCATGGCTACACCTTC.

Only a few counts were recorded for this clone. The genes are TRBV6-5 and TRBJ2-3; TRBD2 aligns across 7 bases. J lost 4 bases, V lost 0 bases, and 7 bases had no gene match. CDR1 is MNHEY and CDR2 is SVGAGI in the germline V gene. The CDR3 consists of 16 residues. The CDR3 region has the DNA TGTGCCAGCAGTTACTCGCTGGGAAGCGGGGCAGATACGCAGTATTTT. This encodes CASSYSLGSGADTQYF.

This clone was detected only once. The genes are TRBV12-3 or TRBV12-4 and TRBJ2-5; D may be TRBD2 (5 bases). This CDR3 has 13 residues. The V end lost 6 bases, the J end lost 4 bases, and 12 bases lay between the germline ends. The DNA of the CDR3 is TGTGCCAGCAGCCTCTCTCGGGGAGAGACCCAGTACTTC. Encoded protein: CASSLSRGETQYF.

The genes are TRBV6-5 and TRBJ1-1; TRBD1 is a possible D gene (6 bases). The CDR3 runs to 15 residues. Germline V gene sequence: CDR1 MNHEY, CDR2 SVGAGI. V lost 6 bases, J lost 11 bases, and 25 bases lay in between. The CDR3 nucleotides are TGTGCCAGCAGCCGATTTCTGCGGGACATCTCAGGGGCTTTCTTT. Translated, it gives CASSRFLRDISGAFF.

The rearrangement links TRBV5-1 to TRBJ2-7; 8 positions match TRBD2. V gave up 4 bases and J gave up 4 bases; unmatched junction bases: 7. The germline V gene encodes CDR1 SGHRS and CDR2 YFSETQ. This CDR3 has 14 amino acids. The CDR3 spells CASSVTGLEYEQYF. The CDR3 bases are TGCGCCAGCAGCGTTACGGGACTAGAATACGAGCAGTACTTC.

The chain couples TRBV18 to TRBJ2-7; the match to TRBD1 covers 7 bases. The CDR3 has 13 residues. The germline gives CDR1 KGHSH, CDR2 LQKENI. V lost 3 bases and J lost 6; bases outside the gene matches: 5. The CDR3 is CASSPPTGFEQYF. The CDR3 nucleotides read TGTGCCAGCTCACCCCCGACAGGGTTCGAGCAGTACTTC. Using reference TRBV18 and TRBJ2-7 for the parts outside the CDR3, the full variable domain is NAGVMQNPRHLVRRRGQEARLRCSPMKGHSHVYWYRQLPEEGLKFMVYLQKENIIDESGMPKERFSAEFPKEGPSILRIQQVVRGDSAAYFCASSPPTGFEQYFGPGTRLTVT.

This clone was observed a single time. The chain couples TRBV28 to TRBJ1-4, with D possibly being TRBD1 (6 bases). The ends were cut back, 7 bases at V and 8 bases at J, with 20 bases in the middle. Per the germline V gene, CDR1 is MDHEN and CDR2 is SYDVKM. CDR3 length: 15 residues. In DNA, the CDR3 is TGTGCCAGCACCTCCCAGGGGACTACATGGGAAAAACTGTTTTTT. Translated, it gives CASTSQGTTWEKLFF.